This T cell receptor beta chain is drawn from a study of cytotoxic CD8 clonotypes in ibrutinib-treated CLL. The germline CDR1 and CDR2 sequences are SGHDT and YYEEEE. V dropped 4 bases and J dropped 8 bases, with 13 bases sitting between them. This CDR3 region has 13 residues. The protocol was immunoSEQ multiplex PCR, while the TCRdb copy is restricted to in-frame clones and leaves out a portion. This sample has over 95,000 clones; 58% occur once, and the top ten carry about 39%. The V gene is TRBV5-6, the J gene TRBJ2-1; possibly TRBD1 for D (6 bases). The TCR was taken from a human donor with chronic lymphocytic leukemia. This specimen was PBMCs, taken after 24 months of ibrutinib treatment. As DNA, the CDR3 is TGTGCCAGCAGCGACCGACAGGTTTATGAGCAGTTCTTC. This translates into CASSDRQVYEQFF. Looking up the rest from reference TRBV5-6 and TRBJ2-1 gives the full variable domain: DAGVTQSPTHLIKTRGQQVTLRCSPKSGHDTVSWYQQALGQGPQFIFQYYEEEERQRGNFPDRFSGHQFPNYSSELNVNALLLGDSALYLCASSDRQVYEQFFGPGTRLTVL.